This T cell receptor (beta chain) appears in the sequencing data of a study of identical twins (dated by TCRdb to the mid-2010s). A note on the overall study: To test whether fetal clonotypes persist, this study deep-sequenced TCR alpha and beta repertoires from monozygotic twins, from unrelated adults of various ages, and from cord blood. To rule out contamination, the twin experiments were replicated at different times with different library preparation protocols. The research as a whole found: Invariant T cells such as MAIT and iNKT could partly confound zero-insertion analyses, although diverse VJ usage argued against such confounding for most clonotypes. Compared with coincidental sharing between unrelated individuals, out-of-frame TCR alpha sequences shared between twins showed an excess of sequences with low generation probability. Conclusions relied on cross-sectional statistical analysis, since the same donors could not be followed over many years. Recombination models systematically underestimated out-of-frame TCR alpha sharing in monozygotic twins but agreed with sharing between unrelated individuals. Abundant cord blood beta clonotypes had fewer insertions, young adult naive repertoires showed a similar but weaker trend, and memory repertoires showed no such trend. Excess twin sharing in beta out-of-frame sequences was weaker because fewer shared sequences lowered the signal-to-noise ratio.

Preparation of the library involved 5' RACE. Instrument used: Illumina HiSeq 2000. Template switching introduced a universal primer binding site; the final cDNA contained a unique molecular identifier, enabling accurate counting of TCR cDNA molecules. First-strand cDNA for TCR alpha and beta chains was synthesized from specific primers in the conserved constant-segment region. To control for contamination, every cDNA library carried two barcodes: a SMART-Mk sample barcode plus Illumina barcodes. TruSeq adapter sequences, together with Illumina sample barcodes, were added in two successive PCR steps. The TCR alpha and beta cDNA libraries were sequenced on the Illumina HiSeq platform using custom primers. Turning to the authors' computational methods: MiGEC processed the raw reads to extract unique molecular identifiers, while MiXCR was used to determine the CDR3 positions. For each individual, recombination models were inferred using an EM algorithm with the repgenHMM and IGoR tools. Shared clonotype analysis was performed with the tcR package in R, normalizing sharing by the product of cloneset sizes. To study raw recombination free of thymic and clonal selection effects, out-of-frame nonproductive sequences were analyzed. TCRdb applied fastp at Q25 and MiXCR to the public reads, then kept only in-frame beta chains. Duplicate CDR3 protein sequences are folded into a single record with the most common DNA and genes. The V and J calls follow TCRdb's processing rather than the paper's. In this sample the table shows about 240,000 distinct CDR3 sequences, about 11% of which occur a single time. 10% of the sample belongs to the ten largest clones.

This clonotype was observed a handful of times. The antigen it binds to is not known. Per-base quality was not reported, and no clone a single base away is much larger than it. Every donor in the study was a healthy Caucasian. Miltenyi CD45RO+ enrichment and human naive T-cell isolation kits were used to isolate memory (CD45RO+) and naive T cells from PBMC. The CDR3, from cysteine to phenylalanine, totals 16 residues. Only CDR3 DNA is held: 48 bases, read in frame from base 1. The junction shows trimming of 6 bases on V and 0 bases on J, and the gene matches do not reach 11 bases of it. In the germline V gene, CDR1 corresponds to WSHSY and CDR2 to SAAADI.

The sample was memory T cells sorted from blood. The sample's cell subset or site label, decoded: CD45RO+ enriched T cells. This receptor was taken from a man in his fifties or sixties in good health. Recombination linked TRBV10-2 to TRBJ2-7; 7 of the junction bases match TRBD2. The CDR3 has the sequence CASRRRGGISSYEQYF. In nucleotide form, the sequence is TGCGCCAGCAGGCGGAGGGGAGGGATAAGCTCCTACGAGCAGTACTTC.